This entry features one T cell receptor (beta chain) sequence. The antigen is not known. The data belong to a study of T cell responses to AZD1222 COVID-19 vaccine. Study-wide results and caveats: Spike regions recognized by vaccine-associated CD4 TCRs spanned the protein, led by 160-218 and 743-854. The donors showed a predominance of white British ancestry and of females, with possible underestimation of clonal diversity. Only 5 or 6 AZD1222 recipients were seropositive at baseline.

The V gene lost 5 bases and the J gene lost 1 base, with 23 bases spanning the gap. The CDR3 totals 17 residues. Per germline, CDR1 SQVTM and CDR2 ANQGSEA. Here immunoSEQ multiplex PCR was the method, and the copy in TCRdb shows in-frame clones only, minus some. Among tens of thousands of clones listed, approximately 90% were seen once. The sample in question was peripheral blood, obtained on day 0 of MenACWY control vaccination. This sequence originates from an adult in good health. This chain uses TRBV29-1 with TRBJ1-1; TRBD1 is a possible D gene (6 bases). The CDR3 loop is CSVWGPREHVRNTEAFF. CDR3 in DNA: TGCAGCGTTTGGGGGCCAAGGGAGCACGTGAGGAACACTGAAGCTTTCTTT.